This T cell receptor beta chain came from a study of shared clonotypes between healthy human individuals. Study-wide findings and caveats: Larger estimated richness was generally recorded for naive subsets relative to memory subsets. Some naive CD4 clonotypes, roughly 4.8%, turned up in common across four donors.

V dropped 0 bases and J dropped 12 bases, with 12 bases sitting between them. The CDR3 sequence is 12 residues long. Germline values: CDR1 SGHTA, CDR2 FQGNSA. Only in-frame clones appear in the TCRdb table, and some are missing; sequencing was by immunoSEQ multiplex PCR. This table holds around 1.1 million clones, around 77% found once. Concerning this clone itself: No antigen is known for it.

Sequencing was carried out using memory CD4+ T cells from PBMCs. Sample subset: CD45RA-negative fraction. The receptor comes from a man aged 18 to 35 in good health. Some clones in this sample may be carry-over from other donors' samples. V is TRBV7-2 and J is TRBJ2-7; no definite D call. The CDR3, as DNA: TGTGCCAGCAGCTTAGCGTTAGGGATTTGGTACTTC. Translating gives CASSLALGIWYF.